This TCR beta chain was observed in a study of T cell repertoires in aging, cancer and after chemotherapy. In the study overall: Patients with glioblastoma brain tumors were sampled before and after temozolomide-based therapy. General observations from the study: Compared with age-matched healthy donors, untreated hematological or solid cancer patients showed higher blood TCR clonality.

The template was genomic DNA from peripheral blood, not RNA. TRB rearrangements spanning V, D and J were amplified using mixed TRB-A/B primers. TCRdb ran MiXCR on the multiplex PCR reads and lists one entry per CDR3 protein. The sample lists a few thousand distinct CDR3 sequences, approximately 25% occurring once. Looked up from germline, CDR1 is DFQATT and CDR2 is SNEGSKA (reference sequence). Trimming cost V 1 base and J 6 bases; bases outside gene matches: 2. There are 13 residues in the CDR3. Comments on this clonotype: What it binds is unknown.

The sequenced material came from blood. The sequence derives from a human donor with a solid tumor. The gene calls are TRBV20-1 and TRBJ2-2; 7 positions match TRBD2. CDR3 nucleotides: TGCAGTGCTAGAGCAACTAGCGCCGGGGAGCTGTTTTTT. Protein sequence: CSARATSAGELFF.